What follows are 20 T cell receptor beta chains derived from one specimen sequenced in a study of blood T cell repertoires in COVID-19 (TCRdb year 2020). Libraries were built with the immunoSEQ multiplex PCR assay. The immuneACCESS repertoire file appears here via TCRdb, limited to in-frame rearrangements. These files lack a portion of the clones; in checked studies, under half of the deficit traces to unresolved V genes, and the cause of the others is not known. Within this sample are over 45,000 clones, with 70% to 90% of them counted one time only. Together, the top ten hold more than 9.5% of the sample. The specimen was peripheral blood. The receptors come from a human donor in a cohort sampled during active COVID-19.

The chain combines TRBV28 with TRBJ2-7, with 7 positions matching TRBD1. After removal of 5 bases from V and 4 bases from J, the junction contained 11 bases not matched to a gene. The CDR3 is 15 amino acids. Germline V CDR1 and CDR2: MDHEN, SYDVKM. The CDR3 spells CASSLRQGLSYEQYF. CDR3 bases: TGTGCCAGCAGTCTCCGACAGGGTTTATCTTACGAGCAGTACTTC.

The chain links TRBV7-3 to TRBJ1-1, with 7 nucleotides matching TRBD1. J was trimmed by 7 bases and V by 5 bases; bases with no gene match: 7. This CDR3 is built from 13 residues. In germline, CDR1 is SGHTA, CDR2 FQGTGA. Here the CDR3 DNA reads TGTGCCAGCAGCCCAAGGCAGGGGGGTGAAGCTTTCTTT. Protein product: CASSPRQGGEAFF.

The chain couples TRBV7-9 to TRBJ1-5, with 10 nucleotides matching TRBD1. This CDR3 is 17 amino acids long. V gave up 1 base and J gave up 3 bases; unmatched junction bases: 6. The V gene's germline CDR1 is SEHNR and CDR2 FQNEAQ (reference sequence). CDR3 sequence (DNA): TGTGCCAGCAGCTTAGGGCGACAGGGGGCATACAATCAGCCCCAGCATTTT. As protein: CASSLGRQGAYNQPQHF.

The genes are TRBV25-1 and TRBJ2-2, with 10 bases lining up with TRBD1. Losses at the gene ends were 8 bases for V and 4 bases for J; bases not matched to a gene: 7. Germline V lookup: CDR1 MGHDK, CDR2 SYGVNS. This CDR3 contains 15 residues. CDR3 in DNA: TGTGCCAGCGTTGGAGGGACAGGGGTCACCGGGGAGCTGTTTTTT. As protein: CASVGGTGVTGELFF.

This clone showed up just once. V usage is TRBV27 and J usage is TRBJ2-7; 11 nucleotides agree with TRBD2. There are 19 residues in the CDR3. V was pared by 5 bases and J by 5 bases, with 20 bases of the junction left unmatched. Germline CDR1 is MNHEY and CDR2 is SMNVEV (reference sequence). The CDR3 sequence is CASSRTGKPSGRSFHEQYF. For the CDR3, the DNA is TGTGCCAGCAGTCGGACAGGGAAGCCTAGCGGGAGGTCTTTCCACGAGCAGTACTTC.

The chain's CDR3 is CASSHQGDLEKLFF. CDR3 coding DNA: TGCGCCAGCAGCCATCAGGGGGACCTTGAAAAACTGTTTTTT. The V and J genes are TRBV4-1 and TRBJ1-4, with TRBD1 matching over 7 bases. From germline, CDR1 is MGHRA and CDR2 YSYEKL. This CDR3 region has 14 residues. Losses at the gene ends were 3 bases for V and 7 bases for J; bases not matched to a gene: 5.

The rearrangement uses TRBV7-2 and TRBJ2-7, with 8 nucleotides matching TRBD1. The germline V gene has CDR1 SGHTA and CDR2 FQGNSA. The CDR3 is made up of 14 amino acids. The V gene end was trimmed by 1 base and the J gene end by 4 bases; junction bases not matched to a gene: 3. CDR3 amino acids: CASSLGTGSYEQYF. The CDR3 region has the DNA TGTGCCAGCAGCTTAGGGACAGGGAGTTACGAGCAGTACTTC.

This clone was counted a few times. The rearrangement links TRBV19 to TRBJ2-5; D might be TRBD2 (6 bases). The CDR3 is 15 amino acids. Germline CDR1 is LNHDA and CDR2 is SQIVND (reference sequence). The ends were cut back, 4 bases at V and 0 bases at J, with 12 bases in the middle. This CDR3 is CASSTGRGNQETQYF. CDR3 DNA: TGTGCCAGTAGTACGGGGCGGGGAAACCAAGAGACCCAGTACTTC.

The chain joins TRBV6-4 to TRBJ2-3; D perhaps matches TRBD2 (6 bases). Germline assignment: CDR1 MRHNA and CDR2 SNTAGT. V was shortened by 4 bases and J by 11 bases, with 10 bases between the two germline ends. This CDR3 is built from 11 residues. The CDR3 here is CASSVGGMQYF. In DNA, the CDR3 is TGTGCCAGCAGTGTGGGCGGGATGCAGTATTTT.

The J gene is TRBJ2-3, the V gene TRBV9; 10 bases match TRBD2. Germline loops: CDR1 SGDLS, CDR2 YYNGEE. V lost 1 base to trimming and J lost 4 bases; unmatched junction nucleotides: 6. This CDR3 comprises 16 residues. CDR3 sequence (DNA): TGTGCCAGCAGCGTAAGGACTAGCGGAGTGGCAGATACGCAGTATTTT. Translation gives CASSVRTSGVADTQYF.

J is TRBJ1-6 and V is TRBV4-2; 7 positions match TRBD1. CDR3 length: 18 amino acids. CDR1 and CDR2 from the germline V gene are LGHNA and YNFKEQ. V was clipped by 4 bases and J by 4 bases; unmatched bases: 13. CDR3 sequence (DNA): TGTGCCAGCAGCCTGCGGACAGGCCATGCCGATTATAATTCACCCCTCCACTTT. The encoded protein is CASSLRTGHADYNSPLHF.

The rearrangement links TRBV19 to TRBJ1-3; tentatively, D is TRBD1 (5 bases). The CDR3 length is 15 residues. The V gene lost 3 bases and the J gene lost 0 bases, with 9 bases spanning the gap. The V gene's germline CDR1 is LNHDA and CDR2 SQIVND (reference sequence). The CDR3 DNA is TGTGCCAGTAGTATTAACAGGAACTCTGGAAACACCATATATTTT. Amino acids: CASSINRNSGNTIYF.

This clone was found a few times. The V call is TRBV28, the J call TRBJ1-5; weak D call: TRBD1 (5 bases). Germline CDR1 reads MDHEN; CDR2 reads SYDVKM. Trimming took 4 bases from V and 5 from J, leaving 12 bases between them. This CDR3 spans 14 amino acids. The CDR3 sequence: CASSSGQGYQPQHF. The CDR3 DNA follows: TGTGCCAGCAGTTCGGGTCAGGGATATCAGCCCCAGCATTTT.

In this sample, this clone turned up a few times. Other DNA sequences in this specimen translate into the identical CDR3. The chain is built from TRBV5-4 and TRBJ2-7; 10 bases align to TRBD2. Per germline, CDR1 SGHNT and CDR2 YYREEE (reference sequence). The V segment lost 0 bases and the J segment 1 base; nucleotides outside the gene matches: 1. The CDR3 totals 15 residues. CDR3 protein: CASSLELAGSYEQYF. In DNA, the CDR3 is TGTGCCAGCAGCTTGGAACTAGCGGGGTCCTACGAGCAGTACTTC.

The chain has TRBV28 and TRBJ1-3; tentatively, D is TRBD1 (6 bases). V lost 2 bases and J 2 bases, leaving 10 bases between the germline ends. The V gene's germline CDR1 is MDHEN and CDR2 SYDVKM. This CDR3 contains 15 residues. Here the CDR3 reads CASSLTGYPGNTIYF. DNA for the CDR3: TGTGCCAGCAGTTTAACAGGGTACCCTGGAAACACCATATATTTT.

This chain connects TRBV4-2 to TRBJ2-5; TRBD2 is a possible D gene (6 bases). Germline lookup yields CDR1 LGHNA and CDR2 YNFKEQ. The V and J ends lost 5 bases and 3 bases respectively, with 13 bases between them. The CDR3 length is 14 residues. The CDR3 loop is CASSAGGAEETQYF. CDR3 sequence (DNA): TGTGCCAGCAGCGCCGGGGGAGCGGAAGAGACCCAGTACTTC.

This chain connects TRBV6-2 or TRBV6-3 to TRBJ2-6; TRBD2 is a possible D gene (7 bases). V was cut by 5 bases and J by 0 bases, with 17 bases left in between. The germline CDR1 and CDR2 sequences are MNHEY and SVGEGT. The CDR3 has 18 residues. The CDR3 loop reads CASSRQGGGSSGANVLTF. Written as DNA, the CDR3 is TGTGCCAGCAGTCGCCAAGGGGGGGGAAGCTCTGGGGCCAACGTCCTGACTTTC.

This sequence joins TRBV5-1 and TRBJ2-7, with 8 bases fitting TRBD2. This CDR3 is 16 amino acids long. The J segment lost 0 bases and the V segment lost 4 bases, leaving 9 bases of the junction unmatched. The germline V gene has CDR1 SGHRS and CDR2 YFSETQ. The CDR3 here is CASSPLTSGSSYEQYF. In DNA form, the CDR3 reads TGCGCCAGCAGCCCCCTTACGAGCGGGAGCTCCTACGAGCAGTACTTC.

The chain combines TRBV6-1 with TRBJ2-7; 8 bases map to TRBD1. V shed 2 bases and J 3 bases; nucleotides not matched to a gene: 15. This CDR3 spans 18 amino acids. Germline V gene sequence: CDR1 MNHNS, CDR2 SASEGT. The CDR3 region has the DNA TGTGCCAGCAGTGAAAGGGGGACAGGACGCCCGATTCGCTACGAGCAGTACTTC. It is translated as CASSERGTGRPIRYEQYF.

This chain connects TRBV7-3 to TRBJ2-1; D is ambiguous. The V end was cut by 0 bases, the J end by 6 bases, with 6 bases between. The germline CDR1 and CDR2 sequences are SGHTA and FQGTGA. This CDR3 is built from 13 residues. This CDR3 is CASSLTPSNEQFF. As DNA, the CDR3 is TGTGCCAGCAGCTTAACCCCTAGCAATGAGCAGTTCTTC.